The next 7 T cell receptor beta chains were all read from a single sample in a study of CD8+ T cells in alopecia areata. Following extraction, RNA underwent reverse transcription to cDNA, which served as the sequencing template. Clones were sequenced by immunoSEQ multiplex PCR, and TCRdb holds only the in-frame ones, with some missing. Of more than 140,000 clones listed, around 87% are singletons. Treatment in this sample: oral pan-JAK inhibitor, 5-10 mg twice daily. The material was CD8+ T cells sorted from blood, obtained at week 4, from a patient treated with tofacitinib. The receptors shown here come from a human donor with alopecia areata.

In the case of this clone: A junction boundary mismatches the germline segment, possibly from a read error. For the CDR3, the DNA is TGTGCCAGCAGTTACTCTAGCGGGAGCTCCTACGAGCAGTACTTC. Its protein is CASSYSSGSSYEQYF. The rearrangement uses TRBV10-3 and TRBJ2-7; 10 nucleotides line up with TRBD2. Germline V gene lookup returns CDR1 ENHRY and CDR2 SYGVKD. The CDR3 has 15 residues.

The chain combines TRBV27 with TRBJ2-7; 7 positions match TRBD1. In germline, CDR1 is MNHEY, CDR2 SMNVEV (reference sequence). Losses at the gene ends were 8 bases for V and 0 bases for J; bases not matched to a gene: 10. This CDR3 is built from 15 residues. Here the CDR3 reads CASASYRDSSYEQYF. The CDR3 DNA reads TGTGCCAGCGCGTCATATCGGGACAGCTCCTACGAGCAGTACTTC.

The rearrangement uses TRBV23-1 and TRBJ2-1, with D perhaps assigned TRBD1 or TRBD2 (5 bases each). TRBV23-1 is an ORF, with its function uncertain. The CDR3 is made up of 13 amino acids. V lost 2 bases, J lost 4 bases, and 6 bases lay in between. The CDR3, as DNA: TGCGCCAGCAGTCAAGGGACGTACAATGAGCAGTTCTTC. Its protein is CASSQGTYNEQFF.

The gene calls are TRBV19 and TRBJ1-1; D not resolved. This CDR3 has 15 residues. The germline V gene encodes CDR1 LNHDA and CDR2 SQIVND (reference sequence). V lost 3 bases to trimming and J lost 0 bases, with 11 bases between them. CDR3: CASSIWAGLNTEAFF. CDR3 nucleotides: TGTGCCAGTAGTATTTGGGCAGGTTTGAACACTGAAGCTTTCTTT.

Of note for this clone: The sample has other DNA sequences that encode this CDR3 too. This chain connects TRBV6-5 to TRBJ2-3; the D call may be TRBD1 or TRBD2 (5 bases each). Germline CDR1 is MNHEY and CDR2 is SVGAGI. V lost 1 base to trimming and J lost 0 bases, with 8 bases between them. This CDR3 is built from 15 residues. The CDR3 DNA is TGTGCCAGCAGTTACTGGGGCGGGAGCACAGATACGCAGTATTTT. As protein: CASSYWGGSTDTQYF.

The sample holds one count of this clone. Compared with germline, one end of the junction differs, possibly owing to a read error. This chain joins TRBV19 and TRBJ2-1, with D unresolved. This CDR3 is built from 13 residues. CDR1 and CDR2 (germline): LNHDA, SQIVND (reference sequence). CDR3 sequence: CASSISGYNEQLF. CDR3 DNA: TGTGCCAGTAGTATTAGTGGCTACAATGAGCAGCTCTTC.

This chain joins TRBV14 and TRBJ2-1, with TRBD2 identical over 13 bases. V shed 0 bases and J 8 bases; nucleotides not matched to a gene: 7. The germline V gene encodes CDR1 SGHDN and CDR2 FVKESK. The CDR3 totals 17 residues. The CDR3 region is CASSQDFPGLAGYEQFF. The CDR3 DNA follows: TGTGCCAGCAGCCAAGATTTCCCGGGACTAGCGGGATATGAGCAGTTCTTC.